This T cell receptor (beta chain) was identified during a study of technical replicates of blood from a handful of donors. The data were produced by immunoSEQ multiplex PCR, yet TCRdb's version contains in-frame clones alone and is incomplete. The profile shows 80,000 or so clones, roughly 96% of them singletons. Sequences were obtained from T cells isolated from PBMCs. The source is a human donor in good health.

CDR3 DNA sequence: TGCAGCGTTGAAGCAGACGAGACAGGGTACTATGGCTACACCTTC. It is translated as CSVEADETGYYGYTF. The chain uses TRBV29-1 and TRBJ1-2; 7 bases fit TRBD1. The CDR3 loop spans 15 amino acids. Germline CDR1 reads SQVTM; CDR2 reads ANQGSEA. V was clipped by 1 base and J by 3 bases; unmatched bases: 8. Using reference TRBV29-1 and TRBJ1-2 for the parts outside the CDR3, the full variable domain is SAVISQKPSRDICQRGTSLTIQCQVDSQVTMMFWYRQQPGQSLTLIATANQGSEATYESGFVIDKFPISRPNLTFSTLTVSNMSPEDSSIYLCSVEADETGYYGYTFGSGTRLTVV.